This paragraph covers one TCR beta chain sequence. Its antigen is as yet unknown. Amplification of TCR beta used genomic DNA extracted from peripheral blood. TRB rearrangements spanning V, D and J were amplified using mixed TRB-A/B primers. TCRdb reprocessed the multiplex PCR reads with MiXCR, giving one entry per CDR3 protein. The table has 900 to 1,300 distinct CDR3 sequences, about 20% seen once. This specimen comes from a study of T cell repertoires in aging, cancer and after chemotherapy. Study context: The full dataset contained around 8.2 million TCR reads.

Points from the study as a whole: Median generation probability rose over the chemotherapy interval in each cancer cohort, suggesting rebound thymic output. Age-matched healthy donors had significantly more diverse, less clonal blood TCR repertoires than untreated cancer patients.

Germline lookup yields CDR1 MDHEN and CDR2 SYDVKM. This CDR3 has 15 residues. The V and J ends lost 1 base and 3 bases respectively, with 13 bases between them. The chain couples TRBV28 to TRBJ2-7; a weak D match, TRBD2 (6 bases). Sample: blood. This receptor was obtained from a human donor with a solid tumor. The CDR3 spells CASSLLGGDLYEQYF. The CDR3 nucleotides read TGTGCCAGCAGTTTATTAGGAGGGGACCTCTACGAGCAGTACTTC.